Included here is one T cell receptor beta chain sequence, with context. The data were produced by immunoSEQ multiplex PCR, yet TCRdb's version contains in-frame clones alone and is incomplete. Counted here are fewer than 70,000 clones, around 90% occurring once; the ten biggest clones make up roughly 12%. The sample originates from a study of OX40 agonist ivuxolimab in advanced cancers. Germline CDR1 is KGHSH and CDR2 is LQKENI. The V end lost 2 bases, the J end lost 0 bases, and 11 bases lay between the germline ends. The CDR3 loop spans 15 amino acids. Sample: CD4+ or CD8+ T cells sorted from blood, taken in a trial of the OX40 agonist ivuxolimab. The chain recombines TRBV18 with TRBJ2-7; D remains ambiguous. This TCR came from an adult with an advanced solid tumor such as melanoma, head and neck, liver or kidney cancer. CDR3 DNA: TGTGCCAGCTCACCATACTCCCAGTACTCCTACGAGCAGTACTTC. The encoded protein is CASSPYSQYSYEQYF. Drawing the rest from reference TRBV18 and TRBJ2-7, the complete variable domain is NAGVMQNPRHLVRRRGQEARLRCSPMKGHSHVYWYRQLPEEGLKFMVYLQKENIIDESGMPKERFSAEFPKEGPSILRIQQVVRGDSAAYFCASSPYSQYSYEQYFGPGTRLTVT.